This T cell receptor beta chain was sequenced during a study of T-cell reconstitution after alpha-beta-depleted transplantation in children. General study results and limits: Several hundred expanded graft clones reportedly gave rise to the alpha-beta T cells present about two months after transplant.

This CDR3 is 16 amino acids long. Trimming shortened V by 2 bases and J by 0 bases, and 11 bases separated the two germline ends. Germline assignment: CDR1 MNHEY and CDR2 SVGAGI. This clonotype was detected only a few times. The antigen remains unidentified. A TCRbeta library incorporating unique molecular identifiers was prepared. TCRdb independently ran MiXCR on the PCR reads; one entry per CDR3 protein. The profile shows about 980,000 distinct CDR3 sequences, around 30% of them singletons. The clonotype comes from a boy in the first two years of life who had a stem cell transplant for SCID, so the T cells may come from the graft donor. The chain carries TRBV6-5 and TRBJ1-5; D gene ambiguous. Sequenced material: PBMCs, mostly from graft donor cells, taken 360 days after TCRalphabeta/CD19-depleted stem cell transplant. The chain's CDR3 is CASSYKAIFSNQPQHF. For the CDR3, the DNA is TGTGCCAGCAGTTACAAAGCGATTTTTAGCAATCAGCCCCAGCATTTT.